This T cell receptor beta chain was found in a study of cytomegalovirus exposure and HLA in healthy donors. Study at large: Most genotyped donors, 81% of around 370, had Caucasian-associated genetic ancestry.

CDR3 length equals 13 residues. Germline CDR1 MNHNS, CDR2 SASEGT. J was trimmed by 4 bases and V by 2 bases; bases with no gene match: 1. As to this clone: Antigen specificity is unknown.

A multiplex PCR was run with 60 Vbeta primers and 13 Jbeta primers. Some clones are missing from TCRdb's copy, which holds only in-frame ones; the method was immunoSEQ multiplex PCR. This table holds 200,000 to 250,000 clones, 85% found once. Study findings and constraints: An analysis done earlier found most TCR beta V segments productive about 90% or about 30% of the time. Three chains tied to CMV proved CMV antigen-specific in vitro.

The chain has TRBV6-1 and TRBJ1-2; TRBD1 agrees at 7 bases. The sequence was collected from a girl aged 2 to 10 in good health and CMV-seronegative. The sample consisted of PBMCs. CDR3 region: CASSETGVYGYTF. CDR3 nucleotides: TGTGCCAGCAGTGAAACAGGGGTCTATGGCTACACCTTC.